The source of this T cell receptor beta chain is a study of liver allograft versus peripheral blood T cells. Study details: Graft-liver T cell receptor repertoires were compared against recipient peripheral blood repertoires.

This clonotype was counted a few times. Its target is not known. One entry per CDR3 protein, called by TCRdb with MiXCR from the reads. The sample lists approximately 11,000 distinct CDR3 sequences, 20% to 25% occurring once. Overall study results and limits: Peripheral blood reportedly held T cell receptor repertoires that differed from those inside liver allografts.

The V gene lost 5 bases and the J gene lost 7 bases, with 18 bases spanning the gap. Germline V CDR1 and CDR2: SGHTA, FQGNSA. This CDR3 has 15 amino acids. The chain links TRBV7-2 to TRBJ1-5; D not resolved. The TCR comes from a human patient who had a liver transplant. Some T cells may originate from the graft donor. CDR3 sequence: CASSPSAVLEQPQHF. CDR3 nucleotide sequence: TGTGCCAGCAGCCCAAGTGCAGTCCTAGAGCAGCCCCAGCATTTT.